The 18 T cell receptor beta chains presented below share a single source sample, sequenced in a study of PD-L1 blockade in urothelial cancer (dated by TCRdb to the late 2010s). The library was obtained by the immunoSEQ multiplex PCR assay. The immuneACCESS repertoire file appears here via TCRdb, limited to in-frame rearrangements. These files lack a portion of the clones; in checked studies, under half of the deficit traces to unresolved V genes, and the cause of the others is not known. This sample holds tens of thousands of clones; roughly four fifths were observed only once. The ten most abundant clones make up more than 5.5% of the sample. Explained via the paper, the time point label denotes: pretreatment peripheral blood. This specimen was PBMCs, taken around atezolizumab (anti-PD-L1) treatment. Receptors originate from a man aged 65-85 years with urothelial cancer.

This chain's CDR3 is CASSLLPGTTEAFF. Here the CDR3 DNA reads TGTGCCAGCAGCTTATTACCGGGAACCACTGAAGCTTTCTTT. This chain joins TRBV7-2 and TRBJ1-1; no definite D call. The CDR3 sequence is 14 residues long. V was clipped by 2 bases and J by 4 bases, with 11 bases between them. Germline assignment: CDR1 SGHTA and CDR2 FQGNSA.

The chain uses TRBV6-5 and TRBJ1-4; D ambiguous. The CDR3 totals 13 residues. CDR1 is MNHEY and CDR2 is SVGAGI in the germline V gene. V shed 6 bases and J shed 11 bases, with 16 bases lying between them. The CDR3 spells CASSSRQLWKLFF. The CDR3 DNA reads as TGTGCCAGCAGCTCCAGACAACTTTGGAAACTGTTTTTT.

The chain recombines TRBV6-6 with TRBJ1-2; no reliable D call. Per germline, CDR1 MNHNY and CDR2 SVGAGI (reference sequence). Trimming removed 5 bases from V and 2 bases from J, with 6 bases in between. The CDR3 sequence is 12 residues long. CDR3 region: CASSTPNYGYTF. The CDR3 DNA is TGTGCCAGCAGTACACCCAACTATGGCTACACCTTC.

V and J are TRBV19 and TRBJ1-2, with 10 bases that match TRBD1. The germline CDR1 and CDR2 sequences are LNHDA and SQIVND (reference sequence). The V gene end was trimmed by 7 bases and the J gene end by 3 bases; junction bases not matched to a gene: 5. The CDR3 extends over 14 amino acids. CDR3 residues: CASTADRGYYGYTF. The DNA of the CDR3 is TGTGCCAGTACTGCGGACAGGGGGTACTATGGCTACACCTTC.

This clone came up a few times. CDR3 region: CASSVGTGDTQYF. In DNA, the CDR3 is TGTGCCAGCAGCGTGGGGACAGGAGATACGCAGTATTTT. The chain is built from TRBV9 and TRBJ2-3; TRBD1 matches 8 bases. Germline V gene sequence: CDR1 SGDLS, CDR2 YYNGEE. The CDR3 is 13 residues long. V dropped 2 bases and J dropped 5; count of bases not matched to a gene: 1.

This chain joins TRBV29-1 and TRBJ2-1; D is possibly TRBD2 (6 bases). Germline CDR1 reads SQVTM; CDR2 reads ANQGSEA. V was trimmed by 0 bases and J by 0 bases, leaving 9 bases between them. The CDR3 sequence is 15 residues long. The CDR3 sequence: CSVEDLASSYNEQFF. In DNA, the CDR3 is TGCAGCGTTGAAGATCTAGCGAGCTCCTACAATGAGCAGTTCTTC.

This rearrangement joins TRBV7-2 to TRBJ1-5; D perhaps matches TRBD1 (6 bases). The germline V and J ends were trimmed by 0 bases and 6 bases, with 18 bases remaining between them. The CDR3 covers 17 residues. Germline V gene lookup returns CDR1 SGHTA and CDR2 FQGNSA. CDR3 DNA sequence: TGTGCCAGCAGCTTAGCGCATGGGGGCGCTGGGGGTCAGCCCCAGCATTTT. It translates to CASSLAHGGAGGQPQHF.

In nucleotides, the CDR3 is TGTGCCAGCAGCGTAGGTCCAGACCAGGGCTATGGCTACACCTTC. Translated: CASSVGPDQGYGYTF. The chain recombines TRBV5-5 with TRBJ1-2, with D possibly TRBD1 on 5 matching bases. Germline assignment: CDR1 SGHKS and CDR2 YYEKEE (reference sequence). This CDR3 contains 15 residues. V lost 4 bases and J lost 4, with 17 bases in between.

The chain is built from TRBV19 and TRBJ1-1; D is perhaps TRBD1 (6 bases). Trimming left V 7 bases short and J 4 bases short, with 16 bases between. The CDR3 sequence is 14 residues long. CDR1 is LNHDA and CDR2 is SQIVND in the germline V gene (reference sequence). The CDR3, as DNA: TGTGCCAGTATTACAGGGTATTCGGGCACTGAAGCTTTCTTT. Translation gives CASITGYSGTEAFF.

The DNA for the CDR3 is TGTGCCAGCAGCTTGAGGACAGGAAGCTTTTCGACGCAGTATTTT. Translation gives CASSLRTGSFSTQYF. This chain connects TRBV5-8 to TRBJ2-3, with 7 bases lining up with TRBD1. J lost 9 bases, V lost 1 base, and 11 bases had no gene match. The CDR3 has 15 residues. Looked up from germline, CDR1 is SGHTS and CDR2 is YDEGEE.

The gene calls are TRBV11-2 and TRBJ2-7; the match to TRBD2 covers 9 bases. The CDR3 contains 14 residues. From germline, CDR1 is SGHAT and CDR2 FQNNGV. The junction had 8 bases not matched to a gene; V was cut back by 4 bases and J by 7 bases. The CDR3 nucleotides read TGTGCCAGCAGCTCCTCTAGCGGGGCGGGTGAGCAGTACTTC. Amino acids: CASSSSSGAGEQYF.

The V gene is TRBV6-1, the J gene TRBJ2-7; D not resolved. The CDR3 contains 14 residues. CDR1 and CDR2 (germline): MNHNS, SASEGT. V lost 4 bases to trimming and J lost 0 bases, with 10 bases between them. The CDR3 region has the DNA TGTGCCAGCAGTGGCCCGACTGACTCCTACGAGCAGTACTTC. It codes for CASSGPTDSYEQYF.

The table lists this clone with a few counts. V usage is TRBV6-6 and J usage is TRBJ2-3, with TRBD1 matching over 8 bases. CDR3 size: 15 residues. Germline CDR1 and CDR2: MNHNY and SVGAGI (reference sequence). Trimming at V came to 2 bases and at J to 5 bases, leaving 6 bases not matched to a gene. CDR3 bases: TGTGCCAGCAGTTACACCGCGGACAGGGTAGATACGCAGTATTTT. Residues: CASSYTADRVDTQYF.

In this sample, this clone turned up a few times. The genes are TRBV5-4 and TRBJ2-3, with D possibly matching TRBD2 (5 bases). CDR3 length: 15 amino acids. Between the trimmed V and J ends, which lost 3 bases and 1 base, there was a span of 12 bases. Per the germline V gene, CDR1 is SGHNT and CDR2 is YYREEE (reference sequence). CDR3 loop: CASSSWSGGTDTQYF. The DNA of the CDR3 is TGTGCCAGCAGCTCGTGGAGCGGTGGCACAGATACGCAGTATTTT.

J is TRBJ2-3 and V is TRBV5-6; 11 nucleotides align to TRBD2. Per germline, CDR1 SGHDT and CDR2 YYEEEE. This CDR3 is 16 amino acids long. J lost 3 bases, V lost 3 bases, and 6 bases had no gene match. In DNA, the CDR3 is TGTGCCAGCAGCTGGGGTAGCGGGGGGGCGACAGATACGCAGTATTTT. It translates to CASSWGSGGATDTQYF.

This clone was found a few times. The chain links TRBV29-1 to TRBJ1-2; unclear D gene. This CDR3 spans 14 amino acids. Germline V gene sequence: CDR1 SQVTM, CDR2 ANQGSEA. V lost 0 bases, J lost 5 bases, and 13 bases lay in between. CDR3 in DNA: TGCAGCGTTGAAGATCCCGGGGTAGGGTATGGCTACACCTTC. The encoded protein is CSVEDPGVGYGYTF. Together with reference TRBV29-1 and TRBJ1-2, the CDR3 gives the full variable domain: SAVISQKPSRDICQRGTSLTIQCQVDSQVTMMFWYRQQPGQSLTLIATANQGSEATYESGFVIDKFPISRPNLTFSTLTVSNMSPEDSSIYLCSVEDPGVGYGYTFGSGTRLTVV.

This clone occurred once. CDR3 sequence: CASSEGEGFGEQFF. The CDR3 bases are TGTGCCAGCAGCGAGGGGGAGGGTTTTGGTGAGCAGTTCTTC. V and J are TRBV7-3 and TRBJ2-1, with D perhaps TRBD2 (7 bases). Germline CDR1 SGHTA, CDR2 FQGTGA. The CDR3 is made up of 14 amino acids. The V gene lost 5 bases and the J gene lost 9 bases, with 17 bases spanning the gap.

The J gene is TRBJ1-2, the V gene TRBV6-1; 11 bases fit TRBD1. Trimming took 7 bases from V and 5 from J; bases not matched to a gene: 9. Germline assignment: CDR1 MNHNS and CDR2 SASEGT. The CDR3 loop spans 15 amino acids. CDR3 nucleotides: TGTGCCAGCACACTTGGACAGGGGGCGCGTTATGGCTACACCTTC. Amino acids: CASTLGQGARYGYTF.